This T cell receptor (beta chain) was obtained from a study of blood T cells in healthy people across ages. V was shortened by 3 bases and J by 1 base, with 13 bases between the two germline ends. The CDR3 runs to 17 residues. For the second PCR, which ran for about 7 to 11 cycles, a sample-barcoded 5' primer and a J-beta primer mix were used. In TCRdb, the 5' RACE reads were re-called with MiXCR into one record per CDR3 protein. Of hundreds of thousands of distinct CDR3 sequences in the sample, approximately 40% were seen once. The material sequenced was blood. The sequence derives from a man older than 75 in good health. The chain couples TRBV12-3 or TRBV12-4 to TRBJ2-6; tentatively, D is TRBD2 (6 bases). This CDR3 is CASSFPGRISGANVLTF. The CDR3 region has the DNA TGTGCCAGCAGTTTTCCCGGGAGAATATCTGGGGCCAACGTCCTGACTTTC.